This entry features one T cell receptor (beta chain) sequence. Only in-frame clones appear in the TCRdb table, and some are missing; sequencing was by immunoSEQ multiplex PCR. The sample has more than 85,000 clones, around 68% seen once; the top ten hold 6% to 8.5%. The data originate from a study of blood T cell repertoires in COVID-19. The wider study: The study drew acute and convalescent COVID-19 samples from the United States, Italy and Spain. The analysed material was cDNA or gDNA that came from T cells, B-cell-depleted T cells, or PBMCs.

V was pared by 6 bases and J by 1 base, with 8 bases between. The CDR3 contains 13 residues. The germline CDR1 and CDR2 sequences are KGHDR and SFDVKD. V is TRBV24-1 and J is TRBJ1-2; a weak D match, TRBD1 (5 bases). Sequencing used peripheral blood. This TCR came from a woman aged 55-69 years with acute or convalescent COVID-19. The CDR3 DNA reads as TGTGCCACCAGTTCCGGGGGTAACTATGGCTACACCTTC. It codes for CATSSGGNYGYTF.